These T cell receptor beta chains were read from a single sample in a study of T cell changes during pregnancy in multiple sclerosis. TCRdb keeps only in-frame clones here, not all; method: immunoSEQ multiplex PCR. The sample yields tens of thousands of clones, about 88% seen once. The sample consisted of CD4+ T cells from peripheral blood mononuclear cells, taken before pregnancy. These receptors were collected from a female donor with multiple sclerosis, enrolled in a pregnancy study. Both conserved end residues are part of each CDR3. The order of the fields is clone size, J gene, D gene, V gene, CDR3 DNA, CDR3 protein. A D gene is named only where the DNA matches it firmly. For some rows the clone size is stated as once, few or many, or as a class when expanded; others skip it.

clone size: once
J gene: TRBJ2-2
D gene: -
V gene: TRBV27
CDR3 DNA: TGTGCCAGCAGTCCCTCAGGGGCAGCCGGGGAGCTGTTTTTT
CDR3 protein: CASSPSGAAGELFF

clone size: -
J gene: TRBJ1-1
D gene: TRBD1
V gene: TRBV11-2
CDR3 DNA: TGTGCCAGCAGCTCTCAGGGGGCGCGAGCTTTCTTT
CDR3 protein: CASSSQGARAFF

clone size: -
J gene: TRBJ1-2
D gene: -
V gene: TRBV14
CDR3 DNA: TGTGCCAGCAGCCAGGCCTCCCATTACGGCTACACCTTC
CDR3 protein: CASSQASHYGYTF

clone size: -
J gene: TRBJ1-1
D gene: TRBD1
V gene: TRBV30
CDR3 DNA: TGTGCCAGACAGGGGCTTCGAGGGGAGGACACTGAAGCTTTCTTT
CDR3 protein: CARQGLRGEDTEAFF

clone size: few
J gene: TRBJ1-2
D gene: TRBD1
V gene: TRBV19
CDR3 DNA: TGTGCCAGTAGTATGGGACAGGGGACCTATGGCTACACCTTC
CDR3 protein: CASSMGQGTYGYTF

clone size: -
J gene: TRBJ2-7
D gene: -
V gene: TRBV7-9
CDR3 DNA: TGTGCCAGCAGCTCAGACAGGGAGGCCTACGAGCAGTACTTC
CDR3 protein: CASSSDREAYEQYF

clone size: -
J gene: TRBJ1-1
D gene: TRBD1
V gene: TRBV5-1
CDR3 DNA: TGCGCCAGCAGCGGACAGGGGGCATCGGTGAACACTGAAGCTTTCTTT
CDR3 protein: CASSGQGASVNTEAFF

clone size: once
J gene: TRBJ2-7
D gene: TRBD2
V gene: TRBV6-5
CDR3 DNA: TGTGCCAGCAGGACTAGCGCGGGCGAGCAGTACTTC
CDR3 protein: CASRTSAGEQYF

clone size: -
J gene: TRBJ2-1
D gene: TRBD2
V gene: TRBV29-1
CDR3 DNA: TGCAGCGTTGTCGGGGAGGGCCTATACAATGAGCAGTTCTTC
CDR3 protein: CSVVGEGLYNEQFF

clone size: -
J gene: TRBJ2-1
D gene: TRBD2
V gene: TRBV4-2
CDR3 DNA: TGTGCCAGCAGCCAAGTGACGGGAGGGCCGGGTGAGCAGTTCTTC
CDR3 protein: CASSQVTGGPGEQFF

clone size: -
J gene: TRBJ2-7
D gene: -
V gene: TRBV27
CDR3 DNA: TGTGCCAGCAGTTTAGAACAGCCGGGACAATCTTTGGGCTACGAGCAGTACTTC
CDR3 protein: CASSLEQPGQSLGYEQYF

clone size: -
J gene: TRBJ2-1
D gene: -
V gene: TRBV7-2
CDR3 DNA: TGTGCCAGCAGCTTACGGTCTAGCGTTAATGAGCAGTTCTTC
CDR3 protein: CASSLRSSVNEQFF

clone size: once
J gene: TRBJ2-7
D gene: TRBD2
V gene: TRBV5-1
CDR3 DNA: TGCGCCAGCAGCTTCAGTTTGGGCGGGAGGGATTACGAGCAGTACTTC
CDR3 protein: CASSFSLGGRDYEQYF

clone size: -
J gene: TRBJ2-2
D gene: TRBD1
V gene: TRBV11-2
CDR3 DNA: TGTGCCAGCAGCTCAGTGGGGACAGGGATCGGGGAGCTGTTTTTT
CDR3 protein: CASSSVGTGIGELFF

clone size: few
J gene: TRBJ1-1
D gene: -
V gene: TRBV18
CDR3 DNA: TGTGCCAGCTCACTCAGTCTTATCCCCGGTGAGGATGCTTTCTTT
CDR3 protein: CASSLSLIPGEDAFF

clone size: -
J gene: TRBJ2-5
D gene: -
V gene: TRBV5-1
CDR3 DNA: TGCGCCAGCAGCGGGGGGGCCCAAGAGACCCAGTACTTC
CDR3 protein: CASSGGAQETQYF